The 7 T cell receptor beta chains given below trace back to one sample, sequenced in a study of T cell changes during pregnancy in multiple sclerosis. Method: immunoSEQ multiplex PCR; TCRdb's copy keeps in-frame clones and lacks some. The sample lists around 80,000 clones, about 94% occurring once. The material was peripheral blood, obtained in the second trimester of pregnancy. The receptor set was obtained from a female donor in good health, enrolled as a control in a pregnancy study.

The chain is built from TRBV5-6 and TRBJ2-5; 7 bases line up with TRBD1. This CDR3 is 13 amino acids long. Germline V gene sequence: CDR1 SGHDT, CDR2 YYEEEE. V lost 4 bases and J lost 5; bases outside the gene matches: 5. The CDR3 coding sequence is TGTGCCAGCAGCCCGACAGGGCTTGAGACCCAGTACTTC. Its protein product is CASSPTGLETQYF. The whole variable domain, remainder taken from reference TRBV5-6 and TRBJ2-5, is DAGVTQSPTHLIKTRGQQVTLRCSPKSGHDTVSWYQQALGQGPQFIFQYYEEEERQRGNFPDRFSGHQFPNYSSELNVNALLLGDSALYLCASSPTGLETQYFGPGTRLLVL.

The chain couples TRBV13 to TRBJ2-5; 11 bases align to TRBD2. Germline V gene lookup returns CDR1 PRHDT and CDR2 FYEKMQ (reference sequence). V dropped 0 bases and J dropped 5; count of bases not matched to a gene: 5. The CDR3 runs 16 residues. This CDR3 is CASSLGGSGRAETQYF. The CDR3 region has the DNA TGTGCCAGCAGCTTAGGGGGTAGCGGGAGGGCCGAGACCCAGTACTTC.

V and J are TRBV10-1 and TRBJ2-7; the D gene is possibly TRBD2 (6 bases). This CDR3 comprises 16 residues. Deletions cut 0 bases from V and 2 bases from J, with 14 bases between. Per germline, CDR1 WNHNN and CDR2 SYGVQD (reference sequence). CDR3 nucleotides: TGCGCCAGCAGTGAGTCGTCGCTAGCGAAAGCCTACGAGCAGTACTTC. Residues: CASSESSLAKAYEQYF.

V is TRBV4-1 and J is TRBJ2-7; D possibly corresponds to TRBD2 (6 bases). Germline lookup yields CDR1 MGHRA and CDR2 YSYEKL. Trimming took off 1 base at V and 4 bases at J, with 17 bases between the two ends. The CDR3 runs to 16 residues. CDR3 sequence (DNA): TGCGCCAGCAGCCAAGTCCCGGGGGTGGCAGCTTACGAGCAGTACTTC. Encoded protein: CASSQVPGVAAYEQYF.

The rearrangement joins TRBV29-1 to TRBJ1-2, with D perhaps TRBD1 (6 bases). The germline V and J ends were trimmed by 2 bases and 6 bases, with 19 bases remaining between them. Germline-derived CDR1 and CDR2 are SQVTM and ANQGSEA. The CDR3 has 15 amino acids. CDR3 nucleotide sequence: TGCAGCGTTGAAAGACCAGGGGAAGGTTCTGATGGCTACACCTTC. The encoded protein is CSVERPGEGSDGYTF.

As DNA, the CDR3 is TGTGCCAGCAGCCTTTCGCTAGCGGGAGGGCCGAGGAGCACAGATACGCAGTATTTT. This sequence encodes CASSLSLAGGPRSTDTQYF. V gene TRBV11-2 combines with J gene TRBJ2-3, with 12 nucleotides matching TRBD2. This CDR3 region has 19 residues. The germline CDR1 and CDR2 sequences are SGHAT and FQNNGV. V shed 5 bases, J shed 0 bases, and the junction held 12 bases outside the gene matches.

This rearrangement joins TRBV30 to TRBJ2-3; no firm D call. Trimming left V 2 bases short and J 4 bases short, with 16 bases between. The CDR3 is made up of 15 amino acids. The germline V gene has CDR1 GTSNPN and CDR2 SVGIG (reference sequence). CDR3 DNA sequence: TGTGCCTGGAGTACCGCAGGTAGTTATTCAGATACGCAGTATTTT. Translation gives CAWSTAGSYSDTQYF.